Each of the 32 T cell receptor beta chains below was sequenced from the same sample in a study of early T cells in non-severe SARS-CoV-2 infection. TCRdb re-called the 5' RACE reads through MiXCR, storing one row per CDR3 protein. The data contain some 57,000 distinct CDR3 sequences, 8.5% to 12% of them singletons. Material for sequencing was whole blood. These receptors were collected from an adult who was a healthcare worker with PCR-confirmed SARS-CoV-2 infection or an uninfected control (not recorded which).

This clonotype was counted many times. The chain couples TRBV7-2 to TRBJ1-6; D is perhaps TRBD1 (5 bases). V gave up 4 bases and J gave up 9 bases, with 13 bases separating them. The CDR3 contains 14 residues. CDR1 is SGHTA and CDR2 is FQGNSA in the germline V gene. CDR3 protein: CASSSGAGSSPLHF. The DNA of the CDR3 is TGTGCCAGCAGCTCCGGAGCAGGGAGTTCACCCCTCCACTTT.

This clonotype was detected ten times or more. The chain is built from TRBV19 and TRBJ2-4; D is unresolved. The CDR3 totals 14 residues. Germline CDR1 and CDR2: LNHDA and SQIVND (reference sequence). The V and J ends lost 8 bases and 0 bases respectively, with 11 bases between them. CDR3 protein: CASSGALAKNIQYF. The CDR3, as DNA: TGTGCCAGTTCAGGAGCACTAGCCAAAAACATTCAGTACTTC.

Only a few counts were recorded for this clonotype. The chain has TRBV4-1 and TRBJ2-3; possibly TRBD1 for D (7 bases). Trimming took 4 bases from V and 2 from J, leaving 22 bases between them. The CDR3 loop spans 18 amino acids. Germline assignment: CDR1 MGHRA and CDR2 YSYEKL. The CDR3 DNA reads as TGCGCCAGCAGCCGTAAATTCAGGGGGACTTCTGTCACAGATACGCAGTATTTT. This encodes CASSRKFRGTSVTDTQYF.

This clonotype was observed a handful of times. The CDR3 here is CASSLPGTSGRGHSEQFF. The CDR3 DNA is TGTGCCAGCAGCTTACCCGGGACTAGCGGGAGGGGGCACAGTGAGCAGTTCTTC. The J gene is TRBJ2-1, the V gene TRBV7-6, with 16 bases fitting TRBD2. This CDR3 contains 18 residues. J lost 9 bases, V lost 2 bases, and 10 bases had no gene match. Germline V lookup: CDR1 SGHVS, CDR2 FNYEAQ.

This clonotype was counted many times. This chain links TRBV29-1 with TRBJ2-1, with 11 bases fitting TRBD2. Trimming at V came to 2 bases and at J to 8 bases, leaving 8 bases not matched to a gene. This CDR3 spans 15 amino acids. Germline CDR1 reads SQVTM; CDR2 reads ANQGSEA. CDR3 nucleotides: TGCAGCGTTGAACTTAGCGGGGGGGCCTCTCATGAGCAGTTCTTC. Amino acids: CSVELSGGASHEQFF.

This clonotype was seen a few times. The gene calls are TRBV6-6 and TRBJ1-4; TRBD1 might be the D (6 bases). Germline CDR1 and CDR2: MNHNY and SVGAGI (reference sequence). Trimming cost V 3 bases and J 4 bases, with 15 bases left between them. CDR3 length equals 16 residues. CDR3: CASSYPEDSGNEKLFF. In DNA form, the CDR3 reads TGTGCCAGCAGTTATCCTGAGGACAGTGGTAATGAAAAACTGTTTTTT.

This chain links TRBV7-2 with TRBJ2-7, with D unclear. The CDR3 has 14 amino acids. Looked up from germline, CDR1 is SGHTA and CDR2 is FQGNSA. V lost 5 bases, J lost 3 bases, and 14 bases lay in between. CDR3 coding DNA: TGTGCCAGCAGCCCAACGACCTCGATCTACGAGCAGTACTTC. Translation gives CASSPTTSIYEQYF.

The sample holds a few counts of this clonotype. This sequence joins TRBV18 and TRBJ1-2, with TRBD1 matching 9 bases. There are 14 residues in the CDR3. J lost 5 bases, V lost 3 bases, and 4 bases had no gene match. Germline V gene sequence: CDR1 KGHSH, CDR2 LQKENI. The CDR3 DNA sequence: TGTGCCAGCTCACCGGGACAGGGAGAATATGGCTACACCTTC. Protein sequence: CASSPGQGEYGYTF.

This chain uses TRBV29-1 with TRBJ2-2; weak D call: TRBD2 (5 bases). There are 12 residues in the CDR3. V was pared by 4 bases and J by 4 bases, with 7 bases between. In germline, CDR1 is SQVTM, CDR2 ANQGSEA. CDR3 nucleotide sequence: TGCAGCGTTGTCGGGATCACCGGGGAGCTGTTTTTT. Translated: CSVVGITGELFF.

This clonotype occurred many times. CDR3 loop: CASGKTLPTEAFF. The CDR3 DNA reads as TGTGCCAGCGGAAAGACCCTCCCCACTGAAGCTTTCTTT. The chain joins TRBV19 to TRBJ1-1; no definite D call. V dropped 9 bases and J dropped 4 bases, with 15 bases sitting between them. The CDR3 extends over 13 amino acids. From germline, CDR1 is LNHDA and CDR2 SQIVND (reference sequence).

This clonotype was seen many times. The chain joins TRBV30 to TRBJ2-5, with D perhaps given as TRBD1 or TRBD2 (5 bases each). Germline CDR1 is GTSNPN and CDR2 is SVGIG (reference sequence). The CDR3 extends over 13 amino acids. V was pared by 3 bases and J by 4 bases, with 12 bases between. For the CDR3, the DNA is TGTGCCTGGAGCTGGGGGTGGCGAGAGACCCAGTACTTC. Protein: CAWSWGWRETQYF.

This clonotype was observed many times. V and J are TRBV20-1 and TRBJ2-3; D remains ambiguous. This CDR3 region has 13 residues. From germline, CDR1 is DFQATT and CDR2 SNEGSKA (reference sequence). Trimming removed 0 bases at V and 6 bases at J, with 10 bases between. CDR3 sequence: CSARDRVVDTQYF. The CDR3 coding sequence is TGCAGTGCTAGAGATCGGGTGGTGGATACGCAGTATTTT.

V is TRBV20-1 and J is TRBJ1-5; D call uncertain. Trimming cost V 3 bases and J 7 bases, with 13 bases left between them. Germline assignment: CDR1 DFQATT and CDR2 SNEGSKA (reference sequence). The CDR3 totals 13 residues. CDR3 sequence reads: CSASARGKQPQHF. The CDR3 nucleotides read TGCAGTGCTAGTGCGAGAGGGAAGCAGCCCCAGCATTTT.

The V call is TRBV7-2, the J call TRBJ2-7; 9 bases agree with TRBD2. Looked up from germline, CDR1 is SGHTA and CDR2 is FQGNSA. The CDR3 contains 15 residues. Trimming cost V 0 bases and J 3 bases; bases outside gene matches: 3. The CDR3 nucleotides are TGTGCCAGCAGCTTAGCATCTAGCGGGAACTACGAGCAGTACTTC. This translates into CASSLASSGNYEQYF.

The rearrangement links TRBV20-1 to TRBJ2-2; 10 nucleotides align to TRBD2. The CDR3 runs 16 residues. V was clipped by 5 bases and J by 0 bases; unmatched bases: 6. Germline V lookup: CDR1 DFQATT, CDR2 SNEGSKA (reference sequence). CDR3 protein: CSAPFSGRPNTGELFF. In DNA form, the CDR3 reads TGCAGTGCTCCCTTTAGCGGGAGGCCGAACACCGGGGAGCTGTTTTTT.

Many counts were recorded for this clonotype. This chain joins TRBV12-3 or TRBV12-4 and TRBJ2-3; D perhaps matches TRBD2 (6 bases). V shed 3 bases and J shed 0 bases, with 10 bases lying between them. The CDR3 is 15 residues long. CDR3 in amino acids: CASSLAGTSTDTQYF. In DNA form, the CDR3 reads TGTGCCAGCAGTTTGGCGGGAACTAGCACAGATACGCAGTATTTT.

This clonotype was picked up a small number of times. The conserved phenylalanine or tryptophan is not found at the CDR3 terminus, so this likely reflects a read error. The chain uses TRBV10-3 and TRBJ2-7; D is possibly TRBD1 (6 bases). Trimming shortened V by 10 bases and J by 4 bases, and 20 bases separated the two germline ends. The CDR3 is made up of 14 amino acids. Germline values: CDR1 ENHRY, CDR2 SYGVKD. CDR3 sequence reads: CASAPGHLLYEQYS. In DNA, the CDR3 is TGTGCCAGCGCTCCGGGACACCTTTTATACGAGCAGTACTCC.

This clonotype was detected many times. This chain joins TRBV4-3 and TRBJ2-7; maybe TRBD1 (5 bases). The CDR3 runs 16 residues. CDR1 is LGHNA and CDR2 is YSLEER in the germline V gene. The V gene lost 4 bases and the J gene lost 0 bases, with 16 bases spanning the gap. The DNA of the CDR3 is TGCGCCAGCAGCCCTCCCAGAAACAGGTTCTCCTACGAGCAGTACTTC. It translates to CASSPPRNRFSYEQYF.

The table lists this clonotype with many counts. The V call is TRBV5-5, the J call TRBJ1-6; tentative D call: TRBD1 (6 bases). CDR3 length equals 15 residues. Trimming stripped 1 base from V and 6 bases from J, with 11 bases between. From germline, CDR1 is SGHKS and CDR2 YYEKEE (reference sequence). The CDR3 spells CASSLQGLSNSPLHF. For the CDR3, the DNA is TGTGCCAGCAGCTTGCAGGGGTTGAGTAATTCACCCCTCCACTTT.

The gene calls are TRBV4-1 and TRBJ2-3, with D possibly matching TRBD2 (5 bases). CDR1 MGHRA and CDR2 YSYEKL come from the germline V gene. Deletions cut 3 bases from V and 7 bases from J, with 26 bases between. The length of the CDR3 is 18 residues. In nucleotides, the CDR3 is TGCGCCAGCAGCCACGGGGTGTCTGAGGCGTTTCGGGCCCATACGCAGTATTTT. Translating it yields CASSHGVSEAFRAHTQYF.

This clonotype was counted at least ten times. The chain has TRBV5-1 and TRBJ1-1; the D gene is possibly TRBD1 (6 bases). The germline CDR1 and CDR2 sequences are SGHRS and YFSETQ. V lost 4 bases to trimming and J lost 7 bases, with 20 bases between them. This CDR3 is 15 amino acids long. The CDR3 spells CASSPQTGFEGEAFF. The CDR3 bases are TGCGCCAGCAGCCCCCAGACAGGATTTGAGGGTGAAGCTTTCTTT. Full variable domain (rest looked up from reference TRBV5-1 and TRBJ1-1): KAGVTQTPRYLIKTRGQQVTLSCSPISGHRSVSWYQQTPGQGLQFLFEYFSETQRNKGNFPGRFSGRQFSNSRSEMNVSTLELGDSALYLCASSPQTGFEGEAFFGQGTRLTVV.

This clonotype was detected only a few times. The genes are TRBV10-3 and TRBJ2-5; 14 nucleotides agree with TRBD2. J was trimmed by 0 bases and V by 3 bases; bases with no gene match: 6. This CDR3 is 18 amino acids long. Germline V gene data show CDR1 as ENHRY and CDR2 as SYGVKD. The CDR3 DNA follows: TGTGCCATCAGTGACGCGACTAGCGGGAGGGACAACCAAGAGACCCAGTACTTC. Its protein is CAISDATSGRDNQETQYF.

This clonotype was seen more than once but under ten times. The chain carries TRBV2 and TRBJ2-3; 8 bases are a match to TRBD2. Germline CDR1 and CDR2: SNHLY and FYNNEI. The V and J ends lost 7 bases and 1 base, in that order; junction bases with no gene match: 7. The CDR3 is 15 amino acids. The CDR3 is CASTGLASGTDTQYF. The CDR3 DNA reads TGTGCCAGCACCGGACTAGCTAGTGGCACAGATACGCAGTATTTT.

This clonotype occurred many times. CDR3 DNA: TGTGCCAGCAGCTTACGTCGGTCCTACGAGCAGTACTTC. Its protein product is CASSLRRSYEQYF. The chain joins TRBV11-2 to TRBJ2-7, with D unresolved. The V end was cut by 2 bases, the J end by 1 base, with 6 bases between. CDR1 SGHAT and CDR2 FQNNGV come from the germline V gene. The CDR3 covers 13 residues. Looking up the rest from reference TRBV11-2 and TRBJ2-7 gives the full variable domain: EAGVAQSPRYKIIEKRQSVAFWCNPISGHATLYWYQQILGQGPKLLIQFQNNGVVDDSQLPKDRFSAERLKGVDSTLKIQPAKLEDSAVYLCASSLRRSYEQYFGPGTRLTVT.

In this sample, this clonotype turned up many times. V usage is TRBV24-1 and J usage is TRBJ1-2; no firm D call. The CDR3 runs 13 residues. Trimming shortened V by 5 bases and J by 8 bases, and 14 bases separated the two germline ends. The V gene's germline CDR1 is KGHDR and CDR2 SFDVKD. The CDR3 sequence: CATSGAGGNGYTF. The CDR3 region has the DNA TGTGCCACCAGTGGGGCTGGTGGAAACGGCTACACCTTC.

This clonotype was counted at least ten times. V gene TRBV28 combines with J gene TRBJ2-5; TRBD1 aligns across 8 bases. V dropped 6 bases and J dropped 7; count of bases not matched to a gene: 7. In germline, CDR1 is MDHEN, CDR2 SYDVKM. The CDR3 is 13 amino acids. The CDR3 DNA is TGTGCCAGCAGGGCAGGGGGCGCGGCGACCCAGTACTTC. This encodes CASRAGGAATQYF.

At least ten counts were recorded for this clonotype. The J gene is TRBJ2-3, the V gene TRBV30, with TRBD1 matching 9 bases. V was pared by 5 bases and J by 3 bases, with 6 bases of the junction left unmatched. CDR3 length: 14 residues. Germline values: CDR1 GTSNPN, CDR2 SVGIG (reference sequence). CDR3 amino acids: CAWEQGARTDTQYF. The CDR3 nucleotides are TGTGCCTGGGAACAGGGGGCACGGACAGATACGCAGTATTTT. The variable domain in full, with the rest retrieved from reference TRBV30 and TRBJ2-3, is SQTIHQWPATLVQPVGSPLSLECTVEGTSNPNLYWYRQAAGRGLQLLFYSVGIGQISSEVPQNLSASRPQDRQFILSSKKLLLSDSGFYLCAWEQGARTDTQYFGPGTRLTVL.

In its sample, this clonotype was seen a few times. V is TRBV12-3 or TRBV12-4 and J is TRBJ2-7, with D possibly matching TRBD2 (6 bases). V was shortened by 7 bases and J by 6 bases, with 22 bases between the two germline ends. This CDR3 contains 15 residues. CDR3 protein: CASIPGRGGLSEQYF. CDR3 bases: TGTGCCAGCATCCCGGGCCGTGGAGGGCTCTCCGAGCAGTACTTC.

The CDR3 is CASSNIANTGELFF. The CDR3 coding sequence is TGTGCCAGTAGTAATATCGCGAACACCGGGGAGCTGTTTTTT. The rearrangement joins TRBV19 to TRBJ2-2; D is ambiguous. V shed 4 bases and J shed 0 bases, with 6 bases lying between them. The CDR3 spans 14 residues. The germline V gene encodes CDR1 LNHDA and CDR2 SQIVND (reference sequence).

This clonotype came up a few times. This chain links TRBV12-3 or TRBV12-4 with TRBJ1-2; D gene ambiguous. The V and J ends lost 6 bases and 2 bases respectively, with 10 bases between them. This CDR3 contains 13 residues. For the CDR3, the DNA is TGTGCCAGCAGCCTAGGAACCAACTATGGCTACACCTTC. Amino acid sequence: CASSLGTNYGYTF.

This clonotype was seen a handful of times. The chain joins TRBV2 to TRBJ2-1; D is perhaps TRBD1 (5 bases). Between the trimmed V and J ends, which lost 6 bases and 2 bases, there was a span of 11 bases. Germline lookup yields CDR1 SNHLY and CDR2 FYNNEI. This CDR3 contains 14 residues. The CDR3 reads CASSALTAYNEQFF. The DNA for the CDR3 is TGTGCCAGCAGCGCCCTGACAGCCTACAATGAGCAGTTCTTC.

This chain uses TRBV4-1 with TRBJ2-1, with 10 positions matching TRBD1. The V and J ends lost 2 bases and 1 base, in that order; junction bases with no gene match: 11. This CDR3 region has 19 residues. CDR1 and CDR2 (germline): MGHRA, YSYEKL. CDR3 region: CASSQSVYGTGASYNEQFF. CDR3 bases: TGCGCCAGCAGCCAAAGCGTCTACGGGACAGGGGCATCCTACAATGAGCAGTTCTTC.